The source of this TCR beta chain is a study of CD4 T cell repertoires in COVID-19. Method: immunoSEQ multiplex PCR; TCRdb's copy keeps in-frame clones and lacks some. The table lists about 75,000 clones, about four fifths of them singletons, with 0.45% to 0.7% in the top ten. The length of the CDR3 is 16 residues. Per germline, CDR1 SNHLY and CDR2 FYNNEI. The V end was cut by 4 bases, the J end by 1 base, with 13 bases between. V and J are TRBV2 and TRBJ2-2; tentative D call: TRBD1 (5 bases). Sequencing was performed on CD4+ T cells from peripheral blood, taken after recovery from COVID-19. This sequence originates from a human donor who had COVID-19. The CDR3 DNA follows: TGTGCCAGCAGTGTTGACAGACTTGAGAACACCGGGGAGCTGTTTTTT. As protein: CASSVDRLENTGELFF.